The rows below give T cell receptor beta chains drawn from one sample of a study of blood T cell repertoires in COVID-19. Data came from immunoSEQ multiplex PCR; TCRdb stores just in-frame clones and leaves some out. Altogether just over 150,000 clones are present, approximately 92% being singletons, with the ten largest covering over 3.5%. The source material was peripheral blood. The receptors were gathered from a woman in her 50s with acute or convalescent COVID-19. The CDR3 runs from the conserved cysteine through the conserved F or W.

cdr3_aa: CSASPYGPNQPQHF; v_call: TRBV20-1; j_call: TRBJ1-5
cdr3_aa: CASSQGPTGNTEAFF; v_call: TRBV3-1/TRBV3-2; j_call: TRBJ1-1
cdr3_aa: CASSLSRYRGRLYGYTF; v_call: TRBV27; j_call: TRBJ1-2
cdr3_aa: CSASAGVGYNEQFF; v_call: TRBV20-1; j_call: TRBJ2-1
cdr3_aa: CASSIGGELSSGNTIYF; v_call: TRBV19; j_call: TRBJ1-3
cdr3_aa: CASTQPGLEDEMGNTIYF; v_call: TRBV27; j_call: TRBJ1-3
cdr3_aa: CASSFSGGANEQFF; v_call: TRBV5-1; j_call: TRBJ2-1
cdr3_aa: CASSLGDRLEYGYTF; v_call: TRBV5-6; j_call: TRBJ1-2
cdr3_aa: CSVEGQGLAETQYF; v_call: TRBV29-1; j_call: TRBJ2-5
cdr3_aa: CASSSDPGQTNGYTF; v_call: TRBV7-2; j_call: TRBJ1-2
cdr3_aa: CASSDPRTGGNTIYF; v_call: TRBV2; j_call: TRBJ1-3
cdr3_aa: CAWSVRFGGPSEKLFF; v_call: TRBV30; j_call: TRBJ1-4
cdr3_aa: CASSLTGSQYEQYF; v_call: TRBV7-2; j_call: TRBJ2-7
cdr3_aa: CASSTDRDPEAFF; v_call: TRBV28; j_call: TRBJ1-1
cdr3_aa: CASSITSGSYEQYF; v_call: TRBV19; j_call: TRBJ2-7
cdr3_aa: CASRGPQESVEYF; v_call: TRBV6-1; j_call: TRBJ2-7
cdr3_aa: CASSFLGDRELDPNTEAFF; v_call: TRBV27; j_call: TRBJ1-1
cdr3_aa: CASSIPSSNQPQHF; v_call: TRBV19; j_call: TRBJ1-5
cdr3_aa: CATSPTTGTNQPQHF; v_call: TRBV28; j_call: TRBJ1-5
cdr3_aa: CASSFQGSSYNEQFF; v_call: TRBV5-5; j_call: TRBJ2-1
cdr3_aa: CASPLRAGNTNTEAFF; v_call: TRBV2; j_call: TRBJ1-1
cdr3_aa: CASSLNRGREDNEQFF; v_call: TRBV7-2; j_call: TRBJ2-1
cdr3_aa: CSVEEDPGGKAFF; v_call: TRBV29-1; j_call: TRBJ1-1
cdr3_aa: CASRGQATGELFF; v_call: TRBV27; j_call: TRBJ2-2
cdr3_aa: CASSYATGTVEKLFF; v_call: TRBV6-5; j_call: TRBJ1-4
cdr3_aa: CASSSTLGAQETQYF; v_call: TRBV7-7; j_call: TRBJ2-5
cdr3_aa: CASKTTGNYYGYTF; v_call: TRBV6-5; j_call: TRBJ1-2
cdr3_aa: CASGPGTRRTEAFF; v_call: TRBV9; j_call: TRBJ1-1
cdr3_aa: CASSQGDRNGNQPQHF; v_call: TRBV3-1/TRBV3-2; j_call: TRBJ1-5
cdr3_aa: CATRRGRTNEKLFF; v_call: TRBV6-5; j_call: TRBJ1-4
cdr3_aa: CASSKVGGLAGVFGEQYF; v_call: TRBV19; j_call: TRBJ2-7
cdr3_aa: CASSLGTGDGYTF; v_call: TRBV7-2; j_call: TRBJ1-2
cdr3_aa: CASSVGGHGTEAFF; v_call: TRBV9; j_call: TRBJ1-1
cdr3_aa: CATTSGREQYF; v_call: TRBV6-5; j_call: TRBJ2-7
cdr3_aa: CAIGAGRGGLGSDTEAFF; v_call: TRBV10-3; j_call: TRBJ1-1
cdr3_aa: CASSSTFKDFNTEAFF; v_call: TRBV14; j_call: TRBJ1-1
cdr3_aa: CASSSGSTTDTQYF; v_call: TRBV6-5; j_call: TRBJ2-3
cdr3_aa: CASSELAGSSYNEQFF; v_call: TRBV5-6; j_call: TRBJ2-1
cdr3_aa: CASRGDRTYEQYF; v_call: TRBV6-5; j_call: TRBJ2-7
cdr3_aa: CASSQGVEGGAFF; v_call: TRBV3-1/TRBV3-2; j_call: TRBJ1-1
cdr3_aa: CASSQGIQANYGYTF; v_call: TRBV14; j_call: TRBJ1-2
cdr3_aa: CASSLTRLAGGDNEQFF; v_call: TRBV27; j_call: TRBJ2-1
cdr3_aa: CASSEPPEGARGEQFF; v_call: TRBV6-1; j_call: TRBJ2-1
cdr3_aa: CASSRTGILSSYNEQFF; v_call: TRBV2; j_call: TRBJ2-1
cdr3_aa: CASSLYRGSGNTIYF; v_call: TRBV14; j_call: TRBJ1-3
cdr3_aa: CASSIGVNSNQPQHF; v_call: TRBV19; j_call: TRBJ1-5
cdr3_aa: CASSLMSGGNTDTQYF; v_call: TRBV11-1; j_call: TRBJ2-3
cdr3_aa: CASSSQALEQFF; v_call: TRBV5-1; j_call: TRBJ2-1
cdr3_aa: CASSERHRDTNFFSGNTIYF; v_call: TRBV6-1; j_call: TRBJ1-3
cdr3_aa: CATSEPGTGYATGELFF; v_call: TRBV24-1; j_call: TRBJ2-2
cdr3_aa: CASSLDKETQYF; v_call: TRBV5-1; j_call: TRBJ2-5
cdr3_aa: CSVEQGVFEAFF; v_call: TRBV29-1; j_call: TRBJ1-1
cdr3_aa: CASSGRDKNIQYF; v_call: TRBV19; j_call: TRBJ2-4
cdr3_aa: CASRGDRPYSNQPQHF; v_call: TRBV19; j_call: TRBJ1-5
cdr3_aa: CASNLPGQGNEKLFF; v_call: TRBV28; j_call: TRBJ1-4